Below, 23 T cell receptor beta chains from the same sample are listed, as sequenced in a study of naive CD8 T cells in extremely preterm neonates. Sequencing used immunoSEQ multiplex PCR; TCRdb keeps in-frame clones, though not all of them. Counted here are around 5,000 clones, approximately 97% occurring once; the ten biggest clones make up roughly 0.57%. Cord blood came from elective full-term cesareans at about 35-41 weeks without labor or membrane rupture. The source material was naive CD8+ T cells from cord blood. The receptors were gathered from a newborn in good health.

The chain is built from TRBV27 and TRBJ1-1, with TRBD1 identical over 7 bases. Germline CDR1 MNHEY, CDR2 SMNVEV (reference sequence). Trimming at V came to 3 bases and at J to 4 bases, leaving 2 bases not matched to a gene. The CDR3 runs to 13 residues. Here the CDR3 reads CASSLTGTTEAFF. The CDR3, as DNA: TGTGCCAGCAGTTTGACAGGGACCACTGAAGCTTTCTTT.

This clone was seen only once. The chain has TRBV5-3 and TRBJ2-7; D uncertain. TRBV5-3 is identified as an open reading frame with a role that is uncertain. This CDR3 spans 14 amino acids. Trimming shortened V by 2 bases and J by 0 bases, and 9 bases separated the two germline ends. The CDR3 region has the DNA TGTGCCAGAAGCTTTTGGGCCCACTCCTACGAGCAGTACTTC. It yields the protein CARSFWAHSYEQYF.

The chain couples TRBV21-1 to TRBJ2-4; the listed D gene, TRBD2, was not tested against the DNA. TRBV21-1 is a pseudogene segment. The CDR3 consists of 14 residues. Written as DNA, the CDR3 is TGTGCCAGCAGCAAAGATAGCGGGGGGTACATTCAGTACTTC. Its translation is CASSKDSGGYIQYF.

The J gene is TRBJ1-2, the V gene TRBV19; D possibly corresponds to TRBD1 (5 bases). This CDR3 contains 12 residues. V was pared by 5 bases and J by 4 bases, with 8 bases between. Germline CDR1 and CDR2: LNHDA and SQIVND (reference sequence). The CDR3 nucleotides read TGTGCCAGTAGTCCGGACATCTATGGCTACACCTTC. Translated: CASSPDIYGYTF.

The V gene is TRBV6-1, the J gene TRBJ2-4, with D maybe TRBD2 (5 bases). Germline CDR1 MNHNS, CDR2 SASEGT. The CDR3 sequence is 15 residues long. V lost 3 bases and J lost 0, with 9 bases in between. CDR3 sequence reads: CASSEGDLAKNIQYF. DNA for the CDR3: TGTGCCAGCAGTGAGGGAGACCTAGCCAAAAACATTCAGTACTTC.

The rearrangement links TRBV7-9 to TRBJ2-3, with TRBD1 identical over 10 bases. V lost 3 bases to trimming and J lost 4 bases; unmatched junction nucleotides: 7. CDR1 and CDR2 (germline): SEHNR, FQNEAQ (reference sequence). The CDR3 has 16 residues. The CDR3 loop is CASSFPGQGKADTQYF. CDR3 sequence (DNA): TGTGCCAGCAGCTTTCCGGGACAGGGGAAGGCAGATACGCAGTATTTT.

The chain couples TRBV25-1 to TRBJ2-5, with TRBD2 as a possible D gene (6 bases). Per the germline V gene, CDR1 is MGHDK and CDR2 is SYGVNS. CDR3 length: 14 amino acids. V was pared by 3 bases and J by 3 bases, with 11 bases between. CDR3 sequence reads: CASSDWDFKETQYF. The CDR3 region has the DNA TGTGCCAGCAGTGATTGGGACTTCAAAGAGACCCAGTACTTC.

The chain carries TRBV21-1 and TRBJ2-3; the listed D gene, TRBD1, was not tested against the DNA. TRBV21-1 is tagged as a pseudogene. The CDR3 runs 15 residues. The chain's CDR3 is CASSKTGGETDTQYF. The CDR3 DNA sequence: TGTGCCAGCAGCAAAACAGGGGGAGAGACAGATACGCAGTATTTT.

This clone has only one observation. The J gene is TRBJ2-3, the V gene TRBV7-3, with 7 bases aligning to TRBD2. The CDR3 contains 15 residues. The germline V gene has CDR1 SGHTA and CDR2 FQGTGA. The ends lost 0 bases at V and 0 bases at J; junction bases unmatched: 0. The CDR3 region has the DNA TGTGCCAGCAGCTTAACTAGCGGGAGCACAGATACGCAGTATTTT. Translation gives CASSLTSGSTDTQYF.

J is TRBJ2-1 and V is TRBV7-9; 14 bases are a match to TRBD2. J lost 3 bases, V lost 6 bases, and 10 bases had no gene match. Germline V gene sequence: CDR1 SEHNR, CDR2 FQNEAQ (reference sequence). The CDR3 is 18 amino acids. CDR3 sequence (DNA): TGTGCCAGCAGGTCCCCGGCGGGACTAGCGGGGGTCTACAATGAGCAGTTCTTC. Encoded protein: CASRSPAGLAGVYNEQFF.

The gene calls are TRBV9 and TRBJ2-3; 12 bases align to TRBD2. Losses at the gene ends were 3 bases for V and 4 bases for J; bases not matched to a gene: 0. CDR3 length: 14 amino acids. Germline CDR1 is SGDLS and CDR2 is YYNGEE. CDR3 residues: CASSASGGADTQYF. CDR3 DNA sequence: TGTGCCAGCAGCGCTAGCGGGGGGGCAGATACGCAGTATTTT.

The gene calls are TRBV27 and TRBJ2-4; 7 positions match TRBD2. Germline lookup yields CDR1 MNHEY and CDR2 SMNVEV (reference sequence). Trimming at V came to 11 bases and at J to 7 bases, leaving 8 bases not matched to a gene. The CDR3 runs to 12 residues. CDR3: CASAGVGNIQYF. The CDR3 region has the DNA TGTGCCTCCGCGGGGGTGGGGAACATTCAGTACTTC.

The rearrangement uses TRBV25-1 and TRBJ2-7; TRBD1 aligns across 7 bases. TRBJ2-1 explains the end of the DNA better; the J call may be wrong. CDR3 length: 14 residues. Germline V gene sequence: CDR1 MGHDK, CDR2 SYGVNS. In DNA, the CDR3 is TGTGCCAGCAGAAATTCCAGGGGGTACAATGAGCAGTTCTTC. As protein: CASRNSRGYNEQFF.

V and J are TRBV11-2 and TRBJ2-1, with 7 bases fitting TRBD2. Germline CDR1 is SGHAT and CDR2 is FQNNGV. The J segment lost 3 bases and the V segment lost 1 base, leaving 0 bases of the junction unmatched. This CDR3 is 14 amino acids long. The CDR3 loop is CASSLAGGYNEQFF. CDR3 in DNA: TGTGCCAGCAGCTTAGCGGGGGGCTACAATGAGCAGTTCTTC.

The V and J genes are TRBV4-3 and TRBJ2-3, with D uncertain. Trimming cost V 1 base and J 4 bases, with 9 bases left between them. There are 14 residues in the CDR3. Germline V gene data show CDR1 as LGHNA and CDR2 as YSLEER. The CDR3 protein is CASSQVTGADTQYF. CDR3 coding DNA: TGCGCCAGCAGCCAAGTAACCGGTGCAGATACGCAGTATTTT.

Of note for this clone: This sample includes further DNA sequences coding for the same CDR3. This chain uses TRBV7-6 with TRBJ2-3; the match to TRBD2 covers 11 bases. The CDR3 is 15 amino acids. The germline V gene encodes CDR1 SGHVS and CDR2 FNYEAQ. Trimming cost V 3 bases and J 1 base; bases outside gene matches: 0. This chain's CDR3 is CASSFSGGGTDTQYF. CDR3 DNA: TGTGCCAGCAGCTTTAGCGGGGGGGGCACAGATACGCAGTATTTT. Filled out from reference TRBV7-6 and TRBJ2-3, the complete variable domain reads GAGVSQSPRYKVTKRGQDVALRCDPISGHVSLYWYRQALGQGPEFLTYFNYEAQQDKSGLPNDRFSAERPEGSISTLTIQRTEQRDSAMYRCASSFSGGGTDTQYFGPGTRLTVL.

The genes are TRBV27 and TRBJ1-1, with D maybe TRBD1 (6 bases). This CDR3 has 16 residues. The V gene's germline CDR1 is MNHEY and CDR2 SMNVEV (reference sequence). The V end lost 6 bases, the J end lost 4 bases, and 21 bases lay between the germline ends. Here the CDR3 DNA reads TGTGCCAGCAGAGATCGGGACACCTCCGATGGCACTGAAGCTTTCTTT. Encoded protein: CASRDRDTSDGTEAFF.

The V and J genes are TRBV19 and TRBJ2-7; 9 bases fit TRBD2. The CDR3 length is 14 residues. The germline CDR1 and CDR2 sequences are LNHDA and SQIVND (reference sequence). The V gene end was trimmed by 1 base and the J gene end by 3 bases; junction bases not matched to a gene: 1. CDR3 sequence (DNA): TGTGCCAGTAGTATAGGGACTAGCGTCTACGAGCAGTACTTC. Its translation is CASSIGTSVYEQYF.

The chain carries TRBV5-6 and TRBJ1-1, with TRBD1 identical over 8 bases. The CDR3 runs to 12 residues. V lost 4 bases and J lost 4; bases outside the gene matches: 0. From germline, CDR1 is SGHDT and CDR2 YYEEEE. The CDR3 nucleotides read TGTGCCAGCAGCACAGGGGGCACTGAAGCTTTCTTT. This sequence encodes CASSTGGTEAFF.

The V gene is TRBV4-1, the J gene TRBJ2-3; 8 bases are shared with TRBD2. The CDR3 has 16 residues. Germline V lookup: CDR1 MGHRA, CDR2 YSYEKL. J lost 0 bases, V lost 1 base, and 3 bases had no gene match. CDR3 sequence: CASSQALAESTDTQYF. Written as DNA, the CDR3 is TGCGCCAGCAGCCAAGCACTAGCGGAGAGCACAGATACGCAGTATTTT.

The chain couples TRBV15 to TRBJ2-7; TRBD1 agrees at 8 bases. Germline CDR1 LNHNV, CDR2 YYDKDF (reference sequence). This CDR3 is 14 amino acids long. With V trimmed by 1 base and J by 1 base, 0 bases remained unmatched. CDR3 region: CATSRGTGSYEQYF. CDR3 sequence (DNA): TGTGCCACCAGCAGAGGGACAGGGTCCTACGAGCAGTACTTC.

This rearrangement joins TRBV6-5 to TRBJ2-1, with TRBD2 identical over 12 bases. From germline, CDR1 is MNHEY and CDR2 SVGAGI. Trimming cost V 6 bases and J 9 bases; bases outside gene matches: 9. This CDR3 contains 15 residues. In nucleotides, the CDR3 is TGTGCCAGCAGGCCATCTGGACTAGCGGGAACTGAGCAGTTCTTC. Translating it yields CASRPSGLAGTEQFF.

This chain joins TRBV12-5 and TRBJ2-1; TRBD2 matches at 7 bases. The CDR3 totals 14 residues. Germline V gene lookup returns CDR1 LGHNT and CDR2 FRNRAP. V dropped 3 bases and J dropped 6; count of bases not matched to a gene: 5. The CDR3 here is CASGFRTSPNEQFF. CDR3 nucleotide sequence: TGTGCTAGTGGTTTCCGGACTAGTCCCAATGAGCAGTTCTTC. The full variable domain, its missing parts supplied by reference TRBV12-5 and TRBJ2-1, is DARVTQTPRHKVTEMGQEVTMRCQPILGHNTVFWYRQTMMQGLELLAYFRNRAPLDDSGMPKDRFSAEMPDATLATLKIQPSEPRDSAVYFCASGFRTSPNEQFFGPGTRLTVL.